This TCR beta chain was obtained from a study of T cells after yellow fever vaccination. Notes on the study in general: Compared with primary, the secondary response was weaker and peaked at day 5, not 15. Contaminants from the bulk population, in the form of abundant clonotypes, could be found in FACS-sorted repertoires.

TCRdb reprocessed the 5' RACE reads via MiXCR and lists one record per CDR3 protein. The sample lists around 250,000 distinct CDR3 sequences; around 7% were seen once. This clonotype showed up many times. The antigen remains undetermined. The CDR3 has 15 residues. The ends were cut back, 0 bases at V and 5 bases at J, with 10 bases in the middle. The chain has TRBV12-3 or TRBV12-4 and TRBJ1-4; D remains unclear. The receptor comes from a man aged 25 to 45 who received the YFV17D yellow fever vaccine. Here the sequenced sample was CD4+ T cells sorted from PBMCs, taken 15 days after the yellow fever booster vaccination. The CDR3 coding sequence is TGTGCCAGCAGTTTAGCGCTGACGGCAAATGAAAAACTGTTTTTT. It encodes CASSLALTANEKLFF.